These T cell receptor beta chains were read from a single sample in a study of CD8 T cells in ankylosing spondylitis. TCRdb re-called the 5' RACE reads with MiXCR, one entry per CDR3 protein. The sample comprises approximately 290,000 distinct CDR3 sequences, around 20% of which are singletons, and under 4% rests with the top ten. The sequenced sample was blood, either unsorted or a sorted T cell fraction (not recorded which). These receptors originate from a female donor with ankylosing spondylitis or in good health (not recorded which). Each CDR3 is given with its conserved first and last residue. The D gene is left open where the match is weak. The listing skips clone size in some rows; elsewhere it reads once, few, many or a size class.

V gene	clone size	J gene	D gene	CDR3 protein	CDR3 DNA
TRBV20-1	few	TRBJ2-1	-	CSAHSGPVSTYNEQFF	TGCAGTGCTCATAGCGGACCCGTTTCAACGTACAATGAGCAGTTCTTC
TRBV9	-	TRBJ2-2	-	CASSASVRELFF	TGTGCCAGCAGCGCCAGCGTGCGGGAGCTGTTTTTT
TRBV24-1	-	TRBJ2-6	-	CATSQGGSGANVLTF	TGTGCCACCAGTCAGGGTGGGTCTGGGGCCAACGTCCTGACTTTC
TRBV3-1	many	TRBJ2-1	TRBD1	CASSRPGTGAPTSSNEQFF	TGTGCCAGCAGTCGACCCGGGACAGGGGCCCCGACTAGCTCGAATGAGCAGTTCTTC
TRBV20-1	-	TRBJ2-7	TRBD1	CSAMGQSKGSYEQYF	TGCAGTGCGATGGGACAGTCTAAGGGCTCCTACGAGCAGTACTTC
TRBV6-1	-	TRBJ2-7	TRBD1	CASSRPGQGARYEQYF	TGTGCCAGCAGTCGACCGGGACAGGGGGCGAGGTACGAGCAGTACTTC
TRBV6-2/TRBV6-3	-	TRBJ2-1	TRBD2	CASSSTIAGGGNEQFF	TGTGCCAGCAGTTCCACAATAGCGGGAGGAGGAAATGAGCAGTTCTTC
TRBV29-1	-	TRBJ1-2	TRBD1	CSVVGRDRGIYGYTF	TGCAGCGTTGTAGGTCGGGACAGGGGGATCTATGGCTACACCTTC
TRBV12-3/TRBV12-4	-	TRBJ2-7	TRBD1	CASSRTGRNYEQYF	TGTGCCAGCAGCCGGACAGGGAGAAACTACGAGCAGTACTTC
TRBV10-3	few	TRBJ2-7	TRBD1	CAIKGQGSTYEQYF	TGTGCCATCAAGGGACAGGGGTCTACCTACGAGCAGTACTTC
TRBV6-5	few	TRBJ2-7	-	CASSYGQFYEQYF	TGTGCCAGCAGTTACGGACAGTTTTACGAGCAGTACTTC
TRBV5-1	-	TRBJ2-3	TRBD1	CASSLDRGQDTQYF	TGCGCCAGCAGTTTGGACAGGGGCCAGGATACGCAGTATTTT
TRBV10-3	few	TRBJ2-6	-	CATTYDSRFSGANVLTF	TGTGCCACCACCTACGATTCGAGATTCTCTGGGGCCAACGTCCTGACTTTC
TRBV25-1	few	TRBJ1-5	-	CASSPRCLSQHF	TGTGCCAGCAGCCCCAGGTGTCTGTCCCAGCATTTT
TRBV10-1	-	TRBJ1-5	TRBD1	CASSGDRPRSNQPQHF	TGCGCCAGCAGTGGGGACAGGCCCCGTAGCAATCAGCCCCAGCATTTT
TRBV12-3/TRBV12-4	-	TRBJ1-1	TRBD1	CASRRRDRVAEAFF	TGTGCCAGCAGACGCCGGGACAGGGTAGCTGAAGCTTTCTTT
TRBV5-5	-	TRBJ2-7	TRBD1	CASSLVVGTAYEQYF	TGTGCCAGCAGCTTGGTAGTGGGGACAGCTTACGAGCAGTACTTC
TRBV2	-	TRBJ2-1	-	CASRRDVSSYNEQFF	TGTGCCAGCCGGAGGGACGTCAGCTCCTACAATGAGCAGTTCTTC
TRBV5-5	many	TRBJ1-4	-	CASSLILNEKLFF	TGTGCCAGCAGCTTGATTTTAAATGAAAAACTGTTTTTT
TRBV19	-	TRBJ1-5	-	CASSIKVGQPQHF	TGTGCCAGTAGTATTAAAGTGGGTCAGCCCCAGCATTTT
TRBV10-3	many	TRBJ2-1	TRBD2	CAITRTSGRPGGNEQFF	TGTGCCATCACTCGGACTAGCGGGAGGCCGGGTGGGAATGAGCAGTTCTTC
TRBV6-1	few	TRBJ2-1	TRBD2	CASSEALLWLAGDYNEQFF	TGTGCCAGCAGTGAAGCCCTCCTGTGGCTAGCGGGGGACTACAATGAGCAGTTCTTC
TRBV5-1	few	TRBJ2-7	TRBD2	CASSLFGGRPYEQYF	TGCGCCAGCAGCTTATTCGGCGGGAGACCCTACGAGCAGTACTTC
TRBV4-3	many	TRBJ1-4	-	CASSPGKGSTNEKLFF	TGCGCCAGCAGCCCGGGGAAGGGATCGACTAATGAAAAACTGTTTTTT
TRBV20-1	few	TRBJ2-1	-	CSARGPALAEQFF	TGCAGTGCTAGAGGACCCGCCCTGGCTGAGCAGTTCTTC
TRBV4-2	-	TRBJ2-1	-	CASSRQGFPPDNEQFF	TGTGCCAGCAGCCGGCAGGGGTTTCCGCCGGACAATGAGCAGTTCTTC
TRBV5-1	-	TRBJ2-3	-	CASSLKGVSTDTQYF	TGCGCCAGCAGCTTGAAGGGGGTCAGCACAGATACGCAGTATTTT
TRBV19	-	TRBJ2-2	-	CASSIAGNTGELFF	TGTGCCAGTAGTATAGCAGGGAACACCGGGGAGCTGTTTTTT
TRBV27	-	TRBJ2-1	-	CASKDAFSSYNEQFF	TGTGCCAGCAAAGATGCATTTAGCTCCTACAATGAGCAGTTCTTC
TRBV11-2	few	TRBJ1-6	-	CASSLERRSPLHF	TGTGCCAGCAGCTTAGAACGGAGGTCACCCCTCCACTTT
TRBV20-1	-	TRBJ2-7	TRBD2	CSAPGRVSYEQYF	TGCAGTGCTCCAGGGAGGGTCTCCTACGAGCAGTACTTC
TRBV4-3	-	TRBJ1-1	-	CASSPTENTEAFF	TGCGCCAGCAGCCCAACAGAGAACACTGAAGCTTTCTTT
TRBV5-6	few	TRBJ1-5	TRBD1	CASSSHRTGGLNQPQHF	TGTGCCAGCAGCTCTCATCGGACAGGGGGCCTCAATCAGCCCCAGCATTTT
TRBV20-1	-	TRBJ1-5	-	CSASRGVGNQPQHF	TGCAGTGCTAGTCGAGGGGTGGGCAATCAGCCCCAGCATTTT
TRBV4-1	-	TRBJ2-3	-	CASSHGTTDTQYF	TGCGCCAGCAGCCATGGGACCACAGATACGCAGTATTTT
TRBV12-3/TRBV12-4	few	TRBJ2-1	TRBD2	CASSPAGGPYNEQFF	TGTGCCAGCAGTCCAGCGGGAGGCCCCTACAATGAGCAGTTCTTC
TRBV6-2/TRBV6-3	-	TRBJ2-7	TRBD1	CASSYGSGTGDIEQYF	TGTGCCAGCAGTTACGGCTCCGGGACAGGGGACATCGAGCAGTACTTC
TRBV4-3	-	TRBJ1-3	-	CASSQDAAGNTIYF	TGCGCCAGCAGCCAAGACGCGGCTGGAAACACCATATATTTT
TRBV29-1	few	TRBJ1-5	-	CSVVEDTFQPQHF	TGCAGCGTTGTGGAGGACACTTTCCAACCCCAGCATTTT
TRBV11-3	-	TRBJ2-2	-	CASSSRPTGELFF	TGTGCCAGCAGCTCCCGACCCACCGGGGAGCTGTTTTTT
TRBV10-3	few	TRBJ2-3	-	CAISESSLTDTQYF	TGTGCCATCAGTGAGTCTTCCCTCACAGATACGCAGTATTTT
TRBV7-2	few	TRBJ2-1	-	CASSLSAGASGYNEQFF	TGTGCCAGCAGCTTATCGGCAGGGGCTTCGGGTTACAATGAGCAGTTCTTC
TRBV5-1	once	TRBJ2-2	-	CASSQTRNTGELFF	TGCGCCAGCAGCCAGACTAGGAACACCGGGGAGCTGTTTTTT
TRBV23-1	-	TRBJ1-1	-	CASSLPAPTAEAFF	TGCGCCAGCAGTCTCCCCGCCCCAACAGCCGAAGCTTTCTTT
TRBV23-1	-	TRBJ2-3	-	CASRCTDTQYF	TGCGCCAGCAGGTGCACAGATACGCAGTATTTT
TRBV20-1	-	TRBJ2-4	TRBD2	CSATGRSGGAKNIQYF	TGCAGTGCTACCGGGAGGAGTGGTGGGGCCAAAAACATTCAGTACTTC
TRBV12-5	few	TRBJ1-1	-	CASGLVWAEAFF	TGTGCTAGTGGTTTGGTTTGGGCTGAAGCTTTCTTT
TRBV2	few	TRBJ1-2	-	CASRPGGYYGYTF	TGTGCCAGCAGACCAGGAGGTTACTATGGCTACACCTTC
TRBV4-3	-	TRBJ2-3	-	CASSQELKGYTDTQYF	TGCGCCAGCAGCCAAGAGTTGAAGGGGTATACAGATACGCAGTATTTT
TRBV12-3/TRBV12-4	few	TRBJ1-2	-	CASSSFRAGYTF	TGTGCCAGCAGTTCCTTCAGGGCTGGCTACACCTTC
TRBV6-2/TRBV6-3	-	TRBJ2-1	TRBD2	CASSYSIGSGKAEQFF	TGTGCCAGCAGTTACTCGATCGGTAGCGGGAAGGCCGAGCAGTTCTTC
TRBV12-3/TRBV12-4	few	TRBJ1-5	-	CASSPEPGGNQPQHF	TGTGCCAGCAGCCCCGAGCCCGGGGGGAATCAGCCCCAGCATTTT
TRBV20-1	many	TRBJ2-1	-	CSASGPYNEQFF	TGCAGTGCTAGCGGTCCCTACAATGAGCAGTTCTTC
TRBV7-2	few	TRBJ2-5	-	CASSFSGSIRQETQYF	TGTGCCAGCAGCTTTTCCGGCTCGATTCGCCAAGAGACCCAGTACTTC
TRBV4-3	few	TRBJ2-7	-	CASSQDLGVDEQYF	TGCGCCAGCAGCCAAGATCTAGGGGTGGACGAGCAGTACTTC
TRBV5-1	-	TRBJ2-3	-	CASSLPRDGPTDTQYF	TGCGCCAGCAGCTTGCCCAGGGACGGACCCACAGATACGCAGTATTTT
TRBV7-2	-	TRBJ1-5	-	CASSLVRNSNQPQHF	TGTGCCAGCAGCTTAGTGCGGAATAGCAATCAGCCCCAGCATTTT